A selection of T cell receptor beta chains follows, all from one sample in a study of T cells after yellow fever vaccination. Using its own MiXCR run on the 5' RACE reads, TCRdb lists one record per CDR3 protein. This table has more than 350,000 distinct CDR3 sequences, 11% appearing once. The sample in question was PBMCs, obtained on the day of the first yellow fever vaccination. These TCRs come from a young man who received the YFV17D yellow fever vaccine. Both conserved end residues are part of each CDR3. A D gene is named only where the DNA matches it firmly. Clone size is not always given. Where it is, it says once, few, many or a class for expanded clones.

CDR3 length: 15
V gene: TRBV9
D gene: -
J gene: TRBJ1-6
clone size: few
CDR3 DNA: TGTGCCAGCAGCGACCCGACGGGACCTAATTCACCCCTCCACTTT
CDR3 protein: CASSDPTGPNSPLHF

CDR3 length: 14
V gene: TRBV2
D gene: -
J gene: TRBJ2-7
clone size: many
CDR3 DNA: TGTGCCAGCCAACAGGACGGGGAAGTATACGAGCAGTACTTC
CDR3 protein: CASQQDGEVYEQYF

CDR3 length: 14
V gene: TRBV4-2
D gene: -
J gene: TRBJ2-1
clone size: -
CDR3 DNA: TGTGCCAGCAGCCAGCCCCTAGATTACAATGAGCAGTTCTTC
CDR3 protein: CASSQPLDYNEQFF

CDR3 length: 13
V gene: TRBV6-2/TRBV6-3
D gene: -
J gene: TRBJ2-5
clone size: few
CDR3 DNA: TGTGCCAGCAGTTACACACAGGGTGAGACCCAGTACTTC
CDR3 protein: CASSYTQGETQYF

CDR3 length: 14
V gene: TRBV10-3
D gene: TRBD1
J gene: TRBJ2-2
clone size: -
CDR3 DNA: TGTGCCATCAGTGGGCTTACAGGGGCCGGGGAGCTGTTTTTT
CDR3 protein: CAISGLTGAGELFF

CDR3 length: 14
V gene: TRBV7-8
D gene: -
J gene: TRBJ1-2
clone size: few
CDR3 DNA: TGTGCCAGCAGCTCTTACACCGGGGGCGACGGCTACACCTTC
CDR3 protein: CASSSYTGGDGYTF

CDR3 length: 16
V gene: TRBV5-6
D gene: TRBD2
J gene: TRBJ2-3
clone size: -
CDR3 DNA: TGTGCCAGCAGCTTGGCCTGGCGGGGGGGTACAGATACGCAGTATTTT
CDR3 protein: CASSLAWRGGTDTQYF

CDR3 length: 17
V gene: TRBV5-5
D gene: -
J gene: TRBJ2-4
clone size: few
CDR3 DNA: TGTGCCAGCAGCTTGGAATTTGGGGCTCTGGCCAAAAACATTCAGTACTTC
CDR3 protein: CASSLEFGALAKNIQYF

CDR3 length: 15
V gene: TRBV19
D gene: -
J gene: TRBJ1-1
clone size: few
CDR3 DNA: TGTGCCAGTAGTATAAATGGAAGGGACGGCACTGAAGCTTTCTTT
CDR3 protein: CASSINGRDGTEAFF

CDR3 length: 16
V gene: TRBV4-2
D gene: -
J gene: TRBJ1-3
clone size: -
CDR3 DNA: TGTGCCAGCAGCCAAGAGGTGGGCAGTTCTGGAAACACCATATATTTT
CDR3 protein: CASSQEVGSSGNTIYF

CDR3 length: 12
V gene: TRBV6-5
D gene: -
J gene: TRBJ1-1
clone size: few
CDR3 DNA: TGTGCCGTCCAACGTAACAGGCTTGAAGCTTTCTTT
CDR3 protein: CAVQRNRLEAFF

CDR3 length: 16
V gene: TRBV18
D gene: TRBD2
J gene: TRBJ2-5
clone size: few
CDR3 DNA: TGTGCCAGCTCACCATACCTCGGGCTAGCGGGAGAGACCCAGTACTTC
CDR3 protein: CASSPYLGLAGETQYF

CDR3 length: 17
V gene: TRBV4-3
D gene: TRBD1
J gene: TRBJ1-5
clone size: few
CDR3 DNA: TGCGCCAGCAGCCAAGATGCAGGGACAGAATTTGGCCAGCCCCAGCATTTT
CDR3 protein: CASSQDAGTEFGQPQHF

CDR3 length: 12
V gene: TRBV5-6
D gene: -
J gene: TRBJ2-5
clone size: -
CDR3 DNA: TGTGCCAGCAGCTTTGCGTTAGAGACCCAGTACTTC
CDR3 protein: CASSFALETQYF

CDR3 length: 17
V gene: TRBV4-1
D gene: -
J gene: TRBJ1-1
clone size: -
CDR3 DNA: TGCGCCAGCAGCCAAGGCCCTTCAGGGGATTCGGGCACTGAAGCTTTCTTT
CDR3 protein: CASSQGPSGDSGTEAFF

CDR3 length: 15
V gene: TRBV12-3/TRBV12-4
D gene: TRBD2
J gene: TRBJ2-1
clone size: -
CDR3 DNA: TGTGCCAGCAGTCCCGGGACTACCCGTGGGAATGAGCAGTTCTTC
CDR3 protein: CASSPGTTRGNEQFF

CDR3 length: 19
V gene: TRBV5-6
D gene: TRBD1
J gene: TRBJ1-4
clone size: -
CDR3 DNA: TGTGCCAGCAGCTCAACAGGGACAGGCCGGATCGCAACTAATGAAAAACTGTTTTTT
CDR3 protein: CASSSTGTGRIATNEKLFF

CDR3 length: 13
V gene: TRBV19
D gene: -
J gene: TRBJ1-2
clone size: few
CDR3 DNA: TGTGCCAGTAGTACCTCTCCCTACTATGGCTACACCTTC
CDR3 protein: CASSTSPYYGYTF

CDR3 length: 14
V gene: TRBV7-2
D gene: -
J gene: TRBJ1-2
clone size: -
CDR3 DNA: TGTGCCAGCAGCCCCGGGTCCGAAACCTATGGCTACACCTTC
CDR3 protein: CASSPGSETYGYTF

CDR3 length: 15
V gene: TRBV11-3
D gene: -
J gene: TRBJ2-2
clone size: -
CDR3 DNA: TGTGCCAGCAGCTTAGTCGGGGGGCAGGACGGGGAGCTGTTTTTT
CDR3 protein: CASSLVGGQDGELFF

CDR3 length: 15
V gene: TRBV20-1
D gene: -
J gene: TRBJ1-2
clone size: -
CDR3 DNA: TGCAGTGCTAGCCCCGGGGTGGGGAGGAACTATGGCTACACCTTC
CDR3 protein: CSASPGVGRNYGYTF

CDR3 length: 16
V gene: TRBV4-1
D gene: -
J gene: TRBJ2-1
clone size: -
CDR3 DNA: TGCGCCAGCAGCCCCGGCCCCGTAGGCTCCTACAATGAGCAGTTCTTC
CDR3 protein: CASSPGPVGSYNEQFF

CDR3 length: 12
V gene: TRBV12-3/TRBV12-4
D gene: -
J gene: TRBJ2-3
clone size: many
CDR3 DNA: TGTGCCAGCAGTGAGGTGGCAGATACGCAGTATTTT
CDR3 protein: CASSEVADTQYF

CDR3 length: 15
V gene: TRBV7-8
D gene: TRBD2
J gene: TRBJ2-1
clone size: -
CDR3 DNA: TGTGCCAGCAGCTTAGTGCAGCGGGGGTACAATGAGCAGTTCTTC
CDR3 protein: CASSLVQRGYNEQFF

CDR3 length: 15
V gene: TRBV10-3
D gene: TRBD1
J gene: TRBJ2-4
clone size: few
CDR3 DNA: TGTGCCATCAGTGAGTCTCAAGGACAGGGATACATTCAGTACTTC
CDR3 protein: CAISESQGQGYIQYF

CDR3 length: 14
V gene: TRBV11-1
D gene: -
J gene: TRBJ1-1
clone size: -
CDR3 DNA: TGTGCCAGCAGCTTTAGGGCGTGGGACACTGAAGCTTTCTTT
CDR3 protein: CASSFRAWDTEAFF

CDR3 length: 15
V gene: TRBV7-3
D gene: -
J gene: TRBJ1-1
clone size: -
CDR3 DNA: TGTGCCAGCAGCCCCATTGGGGAACCGAACACTGAAGCTTTCTTT
CDR3 protein: CASSPIGEPNTEAFF

CDR3 length: 14
V gene: TRBV7-9
D gene: -
J gene: TRBJ2-6
clone size: -
CDR3 DNA: TGTGCCGGCAGTATTAGTGATGGGGCCAACGTCCTGACTTTC
CDR3 protein: CAGSISDGANVLTF

CDR3 length: 14
V gene: TRBV5-8
D gene: -
J gene: TRBJ2-1
clone size: many
CDR3 DNA: TGTGCCAGCAGCTCCGTCGGCTCCTACAATGAGCAGTTCTTC
CDR3 protein: CASSSVGSYNEQFF

CDR3 length: 14
V gene: TRBV29-1
D gene: TRBD1
J gene: TRBJ2-4
clone size: -
CDR3 DNA: TGCAGCGTTGAAGGGGGACAGGGTCCCAACATTCAGTACTTC
CDR3 protein: CSVEGGQGPNIQYF

CDR3 length: 17
V gene: TRBV7-9
D gene: TRBD2
J gene: TRBJ2-7
clone size: many
CDR3 DNA: TGTGCCAGCAGCGCCGGACTAGCGGGGGCCTCATCCTACGAGCAGTACTTC
CDR3 protein: CASSAGLAGASSYEQYF

CDR3 length: 13
V gene: TRBV20-1
D gene: -
J gene: TRBJ1-1
clone size: few
CDR3 DNA: TGCAGTGCTGAGAGGGACCTGAACACTGAAGCTTTCTTT
CDR3 protein: CSAERDLNTEAFF

CDR3 length: 14
V gene: TRBV19
D gene: -
J gene: TRBJ1-5
clone size: -
CDR3 DNA: TGTGCCAGTCGGCGGGACCGGGCGTTTGAGCCCCAGCATTTT
CDR3 protein: CASRRDRAFEPQHF

CDR3 length: 14
V gene: TRBV18
D gene: -
J gene: TRBJ1-6
clone size: many
CDR3 DNA: TGTGCCAGCTCACCGGGGGCCGCCCATTCACCCCTCCACTTT
CDR3 protein: CASSPGAAHSPLHF

CDR3 length: 16
V gene: TRBV9
D gene: TRBD1
J gene: TRBJ1-2
clone size: few
CDR3 DNA: TGTGCCAGCAGCAGAACCCCAGGGGGTGGGGTCTATGGCTACACCTTC
CDR3 protein: CASSRTPGGGVYGYTF

CDR3 length: 14
V gene: TRBV10-2
D gene: TRBD2
J gene: TRBJ2-1
clone size: -
CDR3 DNA: TGCGCCAGCAGCGGGGGGGCAGGGGTCTATGAGCAGTTCTTC
CDR3 protein: CASSGGAGVYEQFF

CDR3 length: 16
V gene: TRBV2
D gene: TRBD2
J gene: TRBJ2-5
clone size: -
CDR3 DNA: TGTGCCAGCAACCGGGGGAGCGGGGGGATCCAAGAGACCCCGTACTTC
CDR3 protein: CASNRGSGGIQETPYF

CDR3 length: 13
V gene: TRBV5-4
D gene: -
J gene: TRBJ2-3
clone size: -
CDR3 DNA: TGTGCCATCGAAAAAACGGGCACAGATACGCAGTATTTT
CDR3 protein: CAIEKTGTDTQYF

CDR3 length: 17
V gene: TRBV9
D gene: -
J gene: TRBJ2-2
clone size: few
CDR3 DNA: TGTGCCAGCAGTGAGAGCAGGGGGGCTCCGAACACCGGGGAGCTGTTTTTT
CDR3 protein: CASSESRGAPNTGELFF

CDR3 length: 13
V gene: TRBV5-6
D gene: TRBD1
J gene: TRBJ1-2
clone size: few
CDR3 DNA: TGTGCCAGCAGCTTCGGGACAGAGTATGGCTACACCTTC
CDR3 protein: CASSFGTEYGYTF

CDR3 length: 12
V gene: TRBV29-1
D gene: -
J gene: TRBJ2-7
clone size: few
CDR3 DNA: TGCAGCGTTCCCACAGGGCCCTACGAGCAGTACTTC
CDR3 protein: CSVPTGPYEQYF

CDR3 length: 13
V gene: TRBV5-1
D gene: TRBD1
J gene: TRBJ1-5
clone size: once
CDR3 DNA: TGCGCCAACAGCAGGGGGGAGAATCAGCCCCAGCATTTT
CDR3 protein: CANSRGENQPQHF

CDR3 length: 19
V gene: TRBV6-2/TRBV6-3
D gene: TRBD1
J gene: TRBJ1-5
clone size: -
CDR3 DNA: TGTGCCAGCAGTTACCCCAATATCCTCCGGGACAGGCCTAATCAGCCCCAGCATTTT
CDR3 protein: CASSYPNILRDRPNQPQHF

CDR3 length: 13
V gene: TRBV7-2
D gene: -
J gene: TRBJ1-5
clone size: many
CDR3 DNA: TGTGCCAGCAGCTTCAGGGCTTCCCAGCCCCAGCATTTT
CDR3 protein: CASSFRASQPQHF

CDR3 length: 14
V gene: TRBV7-2
D gene: -
J gene: TRBJ1-1
clone size: many
CDR3 DNA: TGTGCCAGCAGCTTAGTCACCCGCCGGACTGAAGCTTTCTTT
CDR3 protein: CASSLVTRRTEAFF

CDR3 length: 14
V gene: TRBV12-3/TRBV12-4
D gene: -
J gene: TRBJ1-3
clone size: -
CDR3 DNA: TGTGCCAGTAGCCCCGACCGGGGGGCAGGCACCATATATTTT
CDR3 protein: CASSPDRGAGTIYF

CDR3 length: 15
V gene: TRBV20-1
D gene: TRBD1
J gene: TRBJ1-4
clone size: few
CDR3 DNA: TGCAGTGCTAGCGGCTTCGGGACAGATAATGAAAAACTGTTTTTT
CDR3 protein: CSASGFGTDNEKLFF

CDR3 length: 15
V gene: TRBV3-1
D gene: -
J gene: TRBJ1-1
clone size: few
CDR3 DNA: TGTGCCAGCAGCCAAGTAAGGGGGTTGAACACTGAAGCTTTCTTT
CDR3 protein: CASSQVRGLNTEAFF